This T cell receptor beta chain came from a study of blood T cell repertoires in COVID-19. Study context: Sites in the United States, Italy and Spain provided acute and convalescent COVID-19 samples. PBMCs, B-cell-depleted T cells, or T cells were the source of the cDNA or gDNA that made up the material.

J gave up 0 bases and V 4 bases, and 2 bases lay outside the gene matches. The germline V gene encodes CDR1 SNHLY and CDR2 FYNNEI. This CDR3 spans 15 amino acids. Data came from immunoSEQ multiplex PCR; TCRdb stores just in-frame clones and leaves some out. The sample shows roughly 60,000 clones, 80% to 90% of them seen only once. The sample consisted of peripheral blood. The chain uses TRBV2 and TRBJ1-5; 8 nucleotides agree with TRBD1. This receptor was obtained from a woman aged 55 to 70 with acute or convalescent COVID-19. CDR3 amino acids: CASSGQGYSNQPQHF. In DNA form, the CDR3 reads TGTGCCAGCAGTGGACAGGGGTATAGCAATCAGCCCCAGCATTTT.